The 31 T cell receptor beta chains below come from one sample, sequenced in a study of Graves' ophthalmopathy and Graves' hyperthyroidism. CDR3 regions of TCR beta were amplified from RNA transcripts. The library came from an HTBI-primed first-round RT-PCR and a second-round multiplex PCR. TCRdb recomputed calls from the multiplex PCR reads with MiXCR, one row per CDR3 protein. The sample contains roughly 600,000 distinct CDR3 sequences, roughly 39% of which appear only once. Sample: peripheral blood or thyroid tissue (not recorded which). These receptors all come from an adult man with Graves' hyperthyroidism.

There are many counts of this clonotype. The chain is built from TRBV6-5 and TRBJ2-7; TRBD1 matches at 8 bases. The CDR3 length is 14 residues. The V and J ends lost 6 bases and 5 bases, in that order; junction bases with no gene match: 9. Germline CDR1 is MNHEY and CDR2 is SVGAGI. CDR3 amino acids: CASSARQGIHEQYF. The CDR3 DNA sequence: TGTGCCAGCAGCGCCCGACAGGGGATCCACGAGCAGTACTTC.

This clonotype has a count of ten or more. The chain links TRBV20-1 to TRBJ2-5; D is possibly TRBD1 (6 bases). Germline V CDR1 and CDR2: DFQATT, SNEGSKA (reference sequence). This CDR3 comprises 13 residues. V was trimmed by 0 bases and J by 3 bases, leaving 8 bases between them. The CDR3 loop reads CSARDGGKETQYF. The CDR3 bases are TGCAGTGCTAGAGATGGGGGCAAAGAGACCCAGTACTTC.

To note about this clonotype: A much larger clone sits a single nucleotide away, making a read error possible. The genes are TRBV5-1 and TRBJ2-7; the match to TRBD2 covers 9 bases. The CDR3 totals 15 residues. In germline, CDR1 is SGHRS, CDR2 YFSETQ. Germline trimming cut 4 bases from V and 4 bases from J; bases unmatched to any gene: 9. The CDR3: CASSMGASGVYEQYF. CDR3 DNA sequence: TGCGCCAGCAGCATGGGTGCTAGCGGGGTTTACGAGCAGTACTTC. Variable domain in full (rest from reference TRBV5-1 and TRBJ2-7): KAGVTQTPRYLIKTRGQQVTLSCSPISGHRSVSWYQQTPGQGLQFLFEYFSETQRNKGNFPGRFSGRQFSNSRSEMNVSTLELGDSALYLCASSMGASGVYEQYFGPGTRLTVT.

The chain recombines TRBV20-1 with TRBJ2-7; 9 positions match TRBD1. After removal of 4 bases from V and 3 bases from J, the junction contained 13 bases not matched to a gene. CDR1 DFQATT and CDR2 SNEGSKA come from the germline V gene (reference sequence). The CDR3 sequence is 16 residues long. The CDR3 loop is CSATRDRAVKIYEQYF. CDR3 nucleotide sequence: TGCAGTGCTACCCGGGACAGGGCGGTGAAGATCTACGAGCAGTACTTC.

This clonotype came up many times. The V and J genes are TRBV3-1 and TRBJ2-5, with 9 positions matching TRBD1. Germline V gene sequence: CDR1 LGHDT, CDR2 YNNKEL (reference sequence). V lost 2 bases and J lost 0; bases outside the gene matches: 1. The CDR3 consists of 15 residues. The CDR3 region has the DNA TGTGCCAGCAGCCAATGGGACAGGGACCAAGAGACCCAGTACTTC. The encoded protein is CASSQWDRDQETQYF.

This chain links TRBV7-9 with TRBJ2-3; 8 bases are a match to TRBD2. The V gene end was trimmed by 6 bases and the J gene end by 7 bases; junction bases not matched to a gene: 6. The CDR3 consists of 13 residues. Germline CDR1 and CDR2: SEHNR and FQNEAQ (reference sequence). The CDR3 sequence: CASSRTSLNTQYF. CDR3 DNA sequence: TGTGCCAGCAGTCGGACTAGCCTCAATACGCAGTATTTT.

This clonotype was seen a few times. The chain joins TRBV6-1 to TRBJ1-5; the match to TRBD1 covers 8 bases. Germline CDR1 and CDR2: MNHNS and SASEGT. The CDR3 covers 15 residues. Unmatched junction bases numbered 7, after V lost 7 bases and J lost 2 bases. The CDR3 DNA follows: TGTGCCAGCAACGGGGGACAGGTTGGCAATCAGCCCCAGCATTTT. It is translated as CASNGGQVGNQPQHF.

This clonotype was seen ten or more times. The chain is built from TRBV5-4 and TRBJ2-5; the D gene could be TRBD1 or TRBD2 (5 bases each). The germline CDR1 and CDR2 sequences are SGHNT and YYREEE (reference sequence). The CDR3 spans 15 residues. V shed 3 bases and J shed 0 bases, with 12 bases lying between them. The CDR3 coding sequence is TGTGCCAGCAGCTGGCGAACGGGACACCAAGAGACCCAGTACTTC. Translating gives CASSWRTGHQETQYF.

At least ten counts were recorded for this clonotype. The rearrangement joins TRBV2 to TRBJ1-4; D perhaps matches TRBD1 (6 bases). This CDR3 is 16 amino acids long. Germline V gene sequence: CDR1 SNHLY, CDR2 FYNNEI. Trimming took off 6 bases at V and 0 bases at J, with 14 bases between the two ends. In DNA form, the CDR3 reads TGTGCCAGCAGGGGGGCCGGAACCACAACTAATGAAAAACTGTTTTTT. Translated, it gives CASRGAGTTTNEKLFF.

This clonotype was counted many times. The rearrangement uses TRBV29-1 and TRBJ2-7, with 13 bases matching TRBD2. CDR3 length equals 13 residues. V trimming: 4 bases; J trimming: 6 bases; junction bases outside the gene matches: 3. CDR1 and CDR2 from the germline V gene are SQVTM and ANQGSEA. The CDR3 is CSVGRLAGGEQYF. DNA for the CDR3: TGCAGCGTTGGGAGACTAGCGGGAGGCGAGCAGTACTTC.

This clonotype has only a few counts. V gene TRBV20-1 combines with J gene TRBJ2-3, with 12 bases that match TRBD1. Germline loops: CDR1 DFQATT, CDR2 SNEGSKA (reference sequence). The CDR3 runs 18 residues. The J segment lost 2 bases and the V segment lost 0 bases, leaving 9 bases of the junction unmatched. CDR3 in DNA: TGCAGTGCTAGAGACTACCCCGGGACAGGGGGCAACACAGATACGCAGTATTTT. Encoded protein: CSARDYPGTGGNTDTQYF.

This clonotype has ten or more counts. CDR3 in amino acids: CASSSIADEQYF. In DNA form, the CDR3 reads TGTGCCAGCAGCTCCATTGCGGACGAGCAGTACTTC. This chain joins TRBV6-6 and TRBJ2-7, with D hard to call. CDR3 length: 12 amino acids. Trimming removed 6 bases from V and 5 bases from J, with 11 bases in between. CDR1 and CDR2 from the germline V gene are MNHNY and SVGAGI (reference sequence).

The chain combines TRBV15 with TRBJ2-1; 11 bases agree with TRBD2. Germline CDR1 and CDR2: LNHNV and YYDKDF (reference sequence). The J segment lost 3 bases and the V segment lost 3 bases, leaving 10 bases of the junction unmatched. The CDR3 has 18 residues. CDR3 sequence: CATSRSTIAGGNYNEQFF. For the CDR3, the DNA is TGTGCCACCAGCAGGAGTACCATAGCGGGAGGGAACTACAATGAGCAGTTCTTC.

V is TRBV14 and J is TRBJ1-1; D ambiguous. Germline CDR1 SGHDN, CDR2 FVKESK. CDR3 length: 14 amino acids. The ends were cut back, 3 bases at V and 1 base at J, with 9 bases in the middle. The CDR3, as DNA: TGTGCCAGCAGCCAGGGGTACACGAACACTGAAGCTTTCTTT. Protein: CASSQGYTNTEAFF.

The table lists this clonotype with many counts. The chain carries TRBV9 and TRBJ1-1; no firm D call. The CDR3 consists of 14 residues. Between the trimmed V and J ends, which lost 0 bases and 0 bases, there was a span of 6 bases. CDR1 and CDR2 (germline): SGDLS, YYNGEE. CDR3 nucleotide sequence: TGTGCCAGCAGCGTAGGGGTTATGAACACTGAAGCTTTCTTT. It encodes CASSVGVMNTEAFF.

This clonotype was counted only a few times. J is TRBJ2-7 and V is TRBV27, with 7 bases that match TRBD1. Germline V gives CDR1 MNHEY, CDR2 SMNVEV (reference sequence). The trim removed 5 bases at V and 6 bases at J, leaving 13 bases unmatched. The CDR3 is 15 amino acids. The CDR3 DNA reads TGTGCCAGCAGTCCCGTCGAAGGGGGCTGGGTCGAGCAGTACTTC. Protein: CASSPVEGGWVEQYF.

The V and J genes are TRBV2 and TRBJ1-1, with a possible D match to TRBD1 (6 bases). The V gene's germline CDR1 is SNHLY and CDR2 FYNNEI. The CDR3 contains 15 residues. The V gene lost 4 bases and the J gene lost 1 base, with 13 bases spanning the gap. CDR3 in amino acids: CASSVTGWRNTEAFF. CDR3 nucleotide sequence: TGTGCCAGCAGTGTCACAGGGTGGAGGAACACTGAAGCTTTCTTT.

This clonotype was found many times. The rearrangement links TRBV15 to TRBJ1-1; tentative D call: TRBD1 (6 bases). V was clipped by 7 bases and J by 1 base, with 16 bases between them. CDR1 is LNHNV and CDR2 is YYDKDF in the germline V gene (reference sequence). CDR3 length equals 15 residues. CDR3 amino acids: CATNELQGKNTEAFF. CDR3 bases: TGTGCCACCAACGAGTTACAGGGTAAGAACACTGAAGCTTTCTTT.

For this clonotype: A much bigger clone sits one base away, suggesting this may be a read error. J is TRBJ2-7 and V is TRBV11-1; D not certain. Per germline, CDR1 SGHAT and CDR2 FQDESV (reference sequence). The CDR3 spans 13 residues. The CDR3: CASSHQTSYERYF. CDR3 sequence (DNA): TGTGCCAGCAGCCATCAGACAAGTTACGAGCGGTACTTC.

Remarks on this clonotype: Given a much more abundant clone one base away, this may be a read error. The gene calls are TRBV7-2 and TRBJ2-1, with D perhaps matching TRBD1 (6 bases). This CDR3 region has 12 residues. Germline V gives CDR1 SGHTA, CDR2 FQGNSA. Written as DNA, the CDR3 is TGTGCCACCAGCCTTAGGGGGAATGAGCAGTTCTTC. Amino acid sequence: CATSLRGNEQFF.

This rearrangement joins TRBV7-4 to TRBJ2-5, with a weak D call TRBD1 (6 bases). V was clipped by 2 bases and J by 2 bases, with 12 bases between them. The CDR3 contains 15 residues. Per the germline V gene, CDR1 is SGHVT and CDR2 is SQSDAQ. DNA of the CDR3: TGTGCCAGCAGCTTACCCCGGACAGCTCAAGAGACCCAGTACTTC. Its translation is CASSLPRTAQETQYF.

The chain has TRBV7-3 and TRBJ1-1; 10 nucleotides match TRBD1. V lost 3 bases to trimming and J lost 2 bases; unmatched junction nucleotides: 6. CDR1 SGHTA and CDR2 FQGTGA come from the germline V gene. The CDR3 runs to 16 residues. The CDR3 spells CASSFRDRGPNTEAFF. The CDR3, as DNA: TGTGCCAGCAGCTTCCGGGACAGGGGCCCAAACACTGAAGCTTTCTTT.

The V gene is TRBV7-8, the J gene TRBJ1-2; TRBD1 matches at 8 bases. The CDR3 is made up of 14 amino acids. The V gene end was trimmed by 0 bases and the J gene end by 12 bases; junction bases not matched to a gene: 9. CDR1 and CDR2 from the germline V gene are SGHVS and FQNEAQ. The DNA for the CDR3 is TGTGCCAGCAGCTTAGCGACAGGGGTGTCTGGAAACACCTTC. This encodes CASSLATGVSGNTF. Full variable domain (outside the CDR3, taken from reference TRBV7-8 and TRBJ1-2): GAGVSQSPRYKVAKRGQDVALRCDPISGHVSLFWYQQALGQGPEFLTYFQNEAQLDKSGLPSDRFFAERPEGSVSTLKIQRTQQEDSAVYLCASSLATGVSGNTFGSGTRLTVV.

This clonotype came up many times. The chain employs TRBV5-1 and TRBJ2-7, with 12 bases identical to TRBD2. Germline assignment: CDR1 SGHRS and CDR2 YFSETQ. After removal of 3 bases from V and 3 bases from J, the junction contained 4 bases not matched to a gene. This CDR3 has 15 amino acids. The CDR3 DNA follows: TGCGCCAGCAGCTACACTAGCGGGGGGATCTACGAGCAGTACTTC. Translating gives CASSYTSGGIYEQYF.

The chain has TRBV4-1 and TRBJ2-5; D may be TRBD1 (5 bases). The V gene's germline CDR1 is MGHRA and CDR2 YSYEKL. Between the trimmed V and J ends, which lost 2 bases and 1 base, there was a span of 5 bases. The CDR3 has 13 amino acids. CDR3 sequence reads: CASSQQGQETQYF. DNA for the CDR3: TGCGCCAGCAGCCAACAGGGCCAAGAGACCCAGTACTTC.

This clonotype was detected only a few times. This sequence joins TRBV2 and TRBJ1-4; no reliable D call. The V and J ends lost 1 base and 0 bases respectively, with 12 bases between them. The CDR3 is 17 amino acids. CDR1 and CDR2 from the germline V gene are SNHLY and FYNNEI. As DNA, the CDR3 is TGTGCCAGCAGTGAAGAGGCCCCTTTGGCAACTAATGAAAAACTGTTTTTT. Encoded protein: CASSEEAPLATNEKLFF.

Points on this clonotype: A much more abundant neighbour one base away suggests this may be a read error. The genes are TRBV2 and TRBJ1-2; TRBD1 agrees at 10 bases. This CDR3 has 13 residues. The germline V gene encodes CDR1 SNHLY and CDR2 FYNNEI. The CDR3 coding sequence is TGTGCCAGCAGCTTAGGACAGGGGGTAGGCTGCACCTTC. Residues: CASSLGQGVGCTF.

For this clonotype: A much larger clone sits a single nucleotide away, making a read error possible. This is likely a read error, given that the CDR3 carries no conserved phenylalanine or tryptophan at its end. The chain employs TRBV19 and TRBJ1-5, with TRBD1 identical over 7 bases. Per germline, CDR1 LNHDA and CDR2 SQIVND (reference sequence). The CDR3 spans 14 residues. With V trimmed by 7 bases and J by 5 bases, 8 bases remained unmatched. CDR3 region: CASTTTGFDQPQHL. CDR3 sequence (DNA): TGTGCCAGTACCACGACAGGGTTTGATCAGCCCCAGCATCTT.

Ten or more counts support this clonotype. This chain links TRBV7-9 with TRBJ1-1, with 10 bases lining up with TRBD1. From germline, CDR1 is SEHNR and CDR2 FQNEAQ (reference sequence). The CDR3 runs to 19 residues. The trim removed 3 bases at V and 0 bases at J, leaving 13 bases unmatched. CDR3 sequence: CASSFPRSGQGLMNTEAFF. As DNA, the CDR3 is TGTGCCAGCAGCTTTCCACGTTCGGGACAGGGGCTAATGAACACTGAAGCTTTCTTT.

The table lists this clonotype with many counts. The chain uses TRBV29-1 and TRBJ1-2; TRBD1 matches at 8 bases. With 2 bases clipped from V and 5 bases from J, the junction kept 10 bases outside the gene matches. In germline, CDR1 is SQVTM, CDR2 ANQGSEA. The CDR3 length is 15 residues. CDR3 residues: CSVEPMDRVGYGYTF. DNA for the CDR3: TGCAGCGTTGAACCCATGGACAGGGTTGGTTATGGCTACACCTTC.

There are many counts of this clonotype. The chain links TRBV29-1 to TRBJ2-7; D gene uncertain. V lost 6 bases and J 0 bases, leaving 18 bases between the germline ends. In germline, CDR1 is SQVTM, CDR2 ANQGSEA. The CDR3 totals 15 residues. The CDR3 spells CSVQNPRTNSYEQYF. CDR3 bases: TGCAGCGTCCAAAATCCCAGGACCAACTCCTACGAGCAGTACTTC.